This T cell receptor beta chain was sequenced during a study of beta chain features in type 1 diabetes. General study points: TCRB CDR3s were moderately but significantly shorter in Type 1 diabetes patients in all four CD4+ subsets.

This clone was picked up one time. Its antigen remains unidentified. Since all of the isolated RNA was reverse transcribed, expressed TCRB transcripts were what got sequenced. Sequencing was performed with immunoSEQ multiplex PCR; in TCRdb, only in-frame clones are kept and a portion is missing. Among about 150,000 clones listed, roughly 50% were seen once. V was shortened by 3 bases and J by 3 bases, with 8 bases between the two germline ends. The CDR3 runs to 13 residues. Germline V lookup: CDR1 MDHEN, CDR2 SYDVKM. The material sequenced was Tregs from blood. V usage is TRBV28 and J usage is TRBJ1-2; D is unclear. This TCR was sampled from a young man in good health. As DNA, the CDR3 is TGTGCCAGCAGTTTGCTCAGATACTATGGCTACACCTTC. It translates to CASSLLRYYGYTF.